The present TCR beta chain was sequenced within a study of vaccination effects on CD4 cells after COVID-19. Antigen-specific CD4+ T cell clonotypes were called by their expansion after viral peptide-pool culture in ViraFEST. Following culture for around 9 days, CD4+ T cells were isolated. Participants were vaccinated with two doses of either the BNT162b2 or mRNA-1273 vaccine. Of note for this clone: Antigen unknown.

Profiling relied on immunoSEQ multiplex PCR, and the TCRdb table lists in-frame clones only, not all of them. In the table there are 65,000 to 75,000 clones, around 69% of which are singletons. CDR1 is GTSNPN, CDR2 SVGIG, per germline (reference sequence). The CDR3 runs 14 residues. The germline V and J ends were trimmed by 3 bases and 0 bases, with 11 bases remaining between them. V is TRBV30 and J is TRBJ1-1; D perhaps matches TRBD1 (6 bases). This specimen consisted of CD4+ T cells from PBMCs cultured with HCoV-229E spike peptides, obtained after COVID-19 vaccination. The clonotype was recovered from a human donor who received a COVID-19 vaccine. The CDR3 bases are TGTGCCTGGAGAACGTCAGGGGTGAACACTGAAGCTTTCTTT. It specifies CAWRTSGVNTEAFF.